These T cell receptor beta chains were read from a single sample in a study of Ad26.COV2.S vaccination and SARS-CoV-2 variants. Sequencing was performed with immunoSEQ multiplex PCR; in TCRdb, only in-frame clones are kept and a portion is missing. The sample shows roughly 250,000 clones, 70% to 90% of them seen only once. Sequencing was performed on peripheral blood, taken in a trial of Ad26.COV2.S vaccine versus placebo. The receptors were sampled from a person aged 18-65 years who received the Ad26.COV2.S COVID-19 vaccine or a placebo. CDR3s include the opening cysteine and the closing phenylalanine or tryptophan. D genes are given only for firm matches. Only some rows state a clone size, as once, few, many or a class for expanded clones.

TRBJ2-3	few	TRBD1	TRBV7-8	TGTGCCAGCACCGACAGGGGGACAGATACGCAGTATTTT	CASTDRGTDTQYF
TRBJ1-5	NA	NA	TRBV9	TGTGCCAGCAGCGTGGGCGTTCTTGGCAATCAGCCCCAGCATTTT	CASSVGVLGNQPQHF
TRBJ2-1	NA	TRBD2	TRBV6-5	TGTGCCAGCAGTCCCGGGCAGCGGGGATTGAATGAGCAGTTCTTC	CASSPGQRGLNEQFF
TRBJ2-3	NA	NA	TRBV18	TGTGCCAGCTCAGCGAGCACAGATACGCAGTATTTT	CASSASTDTQYF
TRBJ1-2	NA	NA	TRBV10-3	TGTGCCATCAGCCGACCCGGGACGGTCGAGTATGGCTACACCTTC	CAISRPGTVEYGYTF
TRBJ1-2	NA	NA	TRBV7-9	TGTGCCAGCACTGGACGGGGCCTCGAAAGTAGCTACACCTTC	CASTGRGLESSYTF
TRBJ1-4	few	NA	TRBV7-9	TGTGCCAGCAGCTACTCCGGGGTCGGGGGTGAAAAACTGTTTTTT	CASSYSGVGGEKLFF
TRBJ2-7	few	NA	TRBV7-2	TGTGCCAGCAGCTTAGGGTCAGGAGGGCCCTACGAGCAGTACTTC	CASSLGSGGPYEQYF
TRBJ2-3	NA	TRBD1	TRBV5-1	TGCGCCAGCAGCCCGGGGGACAGGGTAGGGGTCCGCACAGATACGCAGTATTTT	CASSPGDRVGVRTDTQYF
TRBJ1-2	few	NA	TRBV3-1/TRBV3-2	TGTGCCAGCAGCCAATTGAACGGCTACACCTTC	CASSQLNGYTF
TRBJ1-2	NA	TRBD1	TRBV23-1	TGCGCCAGCAGTCCGTCCGGGACAGGGAGTGTCTATGGCTACACCTTC	CASSPSGTGSVYGYTF
TRBJ2-3	NA	NA	TRBV19	TGTGCCAGTAGGGGGGCGTCCACAGATACGCAGTATTTT	CASRGASTDTQYF
TRBJ2-3	NA	TRBD2	TRBV29-1	TGCAGCGTTGAAAAGGCTAGCGGGGGCCCTAGCACAGATACGCAGTATTTT	CSVEKASGGPSTDTQYF
TRBJ2-1	NA	TRBD1	TRBV5-4	TGTGCCAGCAGTCAGGACAGGGCCTACAATGAGCAGTTCTTC	CASSQDRAYNEQFF
TRBJ2-5	once	NA	TRBV5-1	TGCGCCAGCAGCTTGATAGGGTATGGAGAGACCCAGTACTTC	CASSLIGYGETQYF
TRBJ2-3	NA	NA	TRBV6-2/TRBV6-3	TGTGCCAGCAGTTACGCGGGTTGGGGAGGCACAGATACGCAGTATTTT	CASSYAGWGGTDTQYF
TRBJ2-1	NA	TRBD1	TRBV5-5	TGTGCCAGCAGCTCGGGGGCGGGACAGGGTTCCTTTGAGCAGTTCTTC	CASSSGAGQGSFEQFF
TRBJ2-1	NA	NA	TRBV4-3	TGCGCCAGCAGCCAAGTGAGCAGGGACTACAATGAGCAGTTCTTC	CASSQVSRDYNEQFF
TRBJ2-5	NA	NA	TRBV9	TGTGCCAGCAGCGTAGGAATAGGGGCGCAGACCCAGTACTTC	CASSVGIGAQTQYF
TRBJ1-2	NA	NA	TRBV28	TGTGCCAGCAGTTTCATTTTCTCAATTACTTATGGCTACACCTTC	CASSFIFSITYGYTF
TRBJ2-4	NA	NA	TRBV4-1	TGCGCCAGCAGCCAAGATTGGGCAGCCCAGACCGTAGCCAAAAACATTCAGTACTTC	CASSQDWAAQTVAKNIQYF
TRBJ2-2	NA	NA	TRBV6-2/TRBV6-3	TGTGCCAGCAGTTCGGACTACACCGGGGAGCTGTTTTTT	CASSSDYTGELFF
TRBJ1-1	NA	TRBD1	TRBV6-6	TGTGCCAGCAGGGTACAGGGGATGCTCACTGAAGCTTTCTTT	CASRVQGMLTEAFF
TRBJ2-5	NA	TRBD1	TRBV6-1	TGTGCCAGCAGTGAACAGGGGGCTGGGGAGACCCAGTACTTC	CASSEQGAGETQYF
TRBJ1-3	NA	TRBD1	TRBV5-1	TGCGCCAGCAGCGGAGGGACAGGGGGCGGTGGAAACACCATATATTTT	CASSGGTGGGGNTIYF
TRBJ1-1	NA	NA	TRBV7-2	TGTGCCAGCAGCCTTTATGGGCACAACACTGAAGCTTTCTTT	CASSLYGHNTEAFF
TRBJ2-5	NA	TRBD2	TRBV4-2	TGTGCCAGCAGACAGGGACTAGCGGCTGAGACCCAGTACTTC	CASRQGLAAETQYF
TRBJ2-5	NA	TRBD2	TRBV2	TGTGCCAGCAGTGAAGTCAAGCGGGGGGGCGGGACCCAGTACTTC	CASSEVKRGGGTQYF
TRBJ1-5	NA	NA	TRBV5-6	TGTGCCAGCAGCTTGGGGCCCTCATTGAGCAATCAGCCCCAGCATTTT	CASSLGPSLSNQPQHF
TRBJ2-1	NA	TRBD2	TRBV30	TGTGCCTGGAGTGTATTACTAGCGGGAGTGTTGTTCTTC	CAWSVLLAGVLFF
TRBJ2-1	NA	NA	TRBV14	TGTGCCAGCAGCCAAGGAGGGTGGCAGTTCTTC	CASSQGGWQFF
TRBJ2-2	NA	TRBD1	TRBV4-3	TGCGCCAGCAGGCGGGACAGGTATTTGGCCGGGGAGCTGTTTTTT	CASRRDRYLAGELFF
TRBJ1-1	NA	NA	TRBV7-9	TGTGCCAGCAGCTCCCGGATGGGCAGGTTGAACACTGAAGCTTTCTTT	CASSSRMGRLNTEAFF
TRBJ2-2	NA	NA	TRBV5-1	TGCGCCAGCAGCTTCGGCTCAGGCGCGAACACCGGGGAGCTGTTTTTT	CASSFGSGANTGELFF
TRBJ1-2	NA	NA	TRBV5-1	TGCGCCAGCAGCTTGATTGGTTCGTATGGCTACACCTTC	CASSLIGSYGYTF
TRBJ1-1	NA	TRBD1	TRBV6-5	TGTGCCAGCAGCTCGCCGGGGACAGGGGAAACTGAAGCTTTCTTT	CASSSPGTGETEAFF
TRBJ2-3	NA	NA	TRBV19	TGTGCCAGTAGTAAAGGAGGCTTCCGTTTCGATACGCAGTATTTT	CASSKGGFRFDTQYF
TRBJ1-6	few	NA	TRBV1	TGCACCAGCAGCCAAGCGGAGACAGGGCCTTCCTCCTATAATTCACCCCTCCACTTT	CTSSQAETGPSSYNSPLHF